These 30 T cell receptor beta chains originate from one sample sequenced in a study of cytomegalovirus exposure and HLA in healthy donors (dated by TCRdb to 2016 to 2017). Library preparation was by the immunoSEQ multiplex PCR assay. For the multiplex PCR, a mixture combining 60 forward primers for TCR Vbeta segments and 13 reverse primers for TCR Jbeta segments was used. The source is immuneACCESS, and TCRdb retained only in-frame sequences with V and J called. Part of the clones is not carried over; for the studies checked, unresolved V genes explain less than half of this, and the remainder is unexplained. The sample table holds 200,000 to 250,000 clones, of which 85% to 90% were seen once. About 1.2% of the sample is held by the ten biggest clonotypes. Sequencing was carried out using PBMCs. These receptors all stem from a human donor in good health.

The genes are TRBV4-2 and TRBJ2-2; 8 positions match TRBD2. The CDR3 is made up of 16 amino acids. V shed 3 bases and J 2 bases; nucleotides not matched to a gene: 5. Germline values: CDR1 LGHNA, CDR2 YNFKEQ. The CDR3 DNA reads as TGTGCCAGCAGCCACGGTAGCGGGGAAAACACCGGGGAGCTGTTTTTT. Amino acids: CASSHGSGENTGELFF.

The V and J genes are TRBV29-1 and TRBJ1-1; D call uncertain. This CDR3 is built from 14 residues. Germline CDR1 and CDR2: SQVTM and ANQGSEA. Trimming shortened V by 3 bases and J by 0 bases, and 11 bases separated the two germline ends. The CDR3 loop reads CSVDYSPMNTEAFF. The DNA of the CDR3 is TGCAGCGTTGACTACAGTCCTATGAACACTGAAGCTTTCTTT.

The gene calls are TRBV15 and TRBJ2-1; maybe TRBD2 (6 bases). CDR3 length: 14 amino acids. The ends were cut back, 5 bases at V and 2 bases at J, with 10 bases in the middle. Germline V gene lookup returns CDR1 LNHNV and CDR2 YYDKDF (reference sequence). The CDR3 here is CATSGTPTYNEQFF. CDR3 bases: TGTGCCACCAGCGGGACTCCTACCTACAATGAGCAGTTCTTC.

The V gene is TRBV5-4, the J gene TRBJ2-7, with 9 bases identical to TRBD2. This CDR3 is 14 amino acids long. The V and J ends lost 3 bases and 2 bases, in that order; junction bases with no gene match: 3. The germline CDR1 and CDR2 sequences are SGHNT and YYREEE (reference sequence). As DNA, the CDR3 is TGTGCCAGCAGCTCGACTAGCGGAACCTACGAGCAGTACTTC. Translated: CASSSTSGTYEQYF.

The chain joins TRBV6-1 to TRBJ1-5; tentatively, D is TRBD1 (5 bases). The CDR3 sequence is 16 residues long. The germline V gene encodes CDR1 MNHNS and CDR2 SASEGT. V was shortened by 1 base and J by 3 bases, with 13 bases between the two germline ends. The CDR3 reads CASSEGWGSFNQPQHF. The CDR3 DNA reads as TGTGCCAGCAGTGAAGGTTGGGGCAGCTTCAATCAGCCCCAGCATTTT.

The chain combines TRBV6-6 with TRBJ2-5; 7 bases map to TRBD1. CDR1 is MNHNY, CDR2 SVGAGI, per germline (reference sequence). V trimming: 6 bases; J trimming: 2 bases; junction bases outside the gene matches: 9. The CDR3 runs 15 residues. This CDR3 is CASRGAGTEQETQYF. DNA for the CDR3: TGTGCCAGCAGGGGCGCCGGGACAGAACAAGAGACCCAGTACTTC.

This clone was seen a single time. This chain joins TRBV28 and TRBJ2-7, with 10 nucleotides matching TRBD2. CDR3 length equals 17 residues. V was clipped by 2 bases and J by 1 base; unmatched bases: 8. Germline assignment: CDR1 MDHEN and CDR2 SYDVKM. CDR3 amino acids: CASSLIPGTSASYEQYF. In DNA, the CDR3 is TGTGCCAGCAGTTTAATCCCCGGGACTAGCGCGTCCTACGAGCAGTACTTC. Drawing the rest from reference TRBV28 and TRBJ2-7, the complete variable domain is DVKVTQSSRYLVKRTGEKVFLECVQDMDHENMFWYRQDPGLGLRLIYFSYDVKMKEKGDIPEGYSVSREKKERFSLILESASTNQTSMYLCASSLIPGTSASYEQYFGPGTRLTVT.

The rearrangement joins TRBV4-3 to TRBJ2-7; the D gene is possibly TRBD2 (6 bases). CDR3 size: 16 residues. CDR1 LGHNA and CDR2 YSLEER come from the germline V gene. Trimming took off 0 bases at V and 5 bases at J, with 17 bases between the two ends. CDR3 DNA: TGCGCCAGCAGCCAAGATCTGGCGGGGACCTTTGACGAGCAGTACTTC. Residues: CASSQDLAGTFDEQYF.

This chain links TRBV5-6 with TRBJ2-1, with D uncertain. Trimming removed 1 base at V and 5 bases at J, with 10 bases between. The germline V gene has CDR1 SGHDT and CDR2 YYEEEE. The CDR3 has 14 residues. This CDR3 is CASSLPARNNEQFF. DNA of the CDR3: TGTGCCAGCAGCTTGCCCGCTAGAAACAATGAGCAGTTCTTC. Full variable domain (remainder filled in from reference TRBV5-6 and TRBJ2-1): DAGVTQSPTHLIKTRGQQVTLRCSPKSGHDTVSWYQQALGQGPQFIFQYYEEEERQRGNFPDRFSGHQFPNYSSELNVNALLLGDSALYLCASSLPARNNEQFFGPGTRLTVL.

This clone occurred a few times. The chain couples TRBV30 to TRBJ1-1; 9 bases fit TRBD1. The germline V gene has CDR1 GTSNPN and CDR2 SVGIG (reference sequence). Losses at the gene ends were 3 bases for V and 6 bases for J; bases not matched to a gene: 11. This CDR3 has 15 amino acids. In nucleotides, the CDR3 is TGTGCCTGGAGACCTCCCGGGACAGGGAGCTCTGAAGCTTTCTTT. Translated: CAWRPPGTGSSEAFF.

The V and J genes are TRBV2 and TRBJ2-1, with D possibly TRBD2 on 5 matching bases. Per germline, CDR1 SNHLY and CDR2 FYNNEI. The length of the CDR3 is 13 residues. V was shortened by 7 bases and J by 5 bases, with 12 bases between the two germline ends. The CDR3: CASNLAENNEQFF. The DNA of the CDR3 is TGTGCCAGCAACCTAGCAGAGAACAATGAGCAGTTCTTC.

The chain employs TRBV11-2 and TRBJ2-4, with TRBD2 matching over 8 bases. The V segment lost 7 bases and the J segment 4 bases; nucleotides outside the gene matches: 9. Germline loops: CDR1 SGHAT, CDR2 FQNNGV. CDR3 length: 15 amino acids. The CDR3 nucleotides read TGTGCCAGCACCACACCCGCTAGCGGGAAAAACATTCAGTACTTC. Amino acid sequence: CASTTPASGKNIQYF.

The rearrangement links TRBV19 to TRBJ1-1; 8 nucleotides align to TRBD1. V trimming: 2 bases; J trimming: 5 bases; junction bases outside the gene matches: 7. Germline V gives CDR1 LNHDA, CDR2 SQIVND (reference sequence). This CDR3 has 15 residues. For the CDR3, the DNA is TGTGCCAGTAGTATACAGGGGGCGAGGATTACTGAAGCTTTCTTT. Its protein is CASSIQGARITEAFF.

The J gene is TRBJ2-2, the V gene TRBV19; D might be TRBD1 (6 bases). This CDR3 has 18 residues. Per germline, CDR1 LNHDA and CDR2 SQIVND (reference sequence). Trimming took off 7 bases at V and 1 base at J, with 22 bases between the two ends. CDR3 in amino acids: CASTQLSSGTLNTGELFF. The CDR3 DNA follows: TGTGCCAGTACCCAACTCTCGTCCGGGACATTGAACACCGGGGAGCTGTTTTTT. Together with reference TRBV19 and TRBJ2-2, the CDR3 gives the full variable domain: DGGITQSPKYLFRKEGQNVTLSCEQNLNHDAMYWYRQDPGQGLRLIYYSQIVNDFQKGDIAEGYSVSREKKESFPLTVTSAQKNPTAFYLCASTQLSSGTLNTGELFFGEGSRLTVL.

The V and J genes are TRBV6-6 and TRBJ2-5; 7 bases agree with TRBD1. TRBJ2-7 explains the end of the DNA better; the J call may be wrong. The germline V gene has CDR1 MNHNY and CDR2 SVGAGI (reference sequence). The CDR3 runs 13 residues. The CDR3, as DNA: TGTGCCAGCATGGGGACAGCCTCCTACGAGCAGTACTTC. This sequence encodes CASMGTASYEQYF.

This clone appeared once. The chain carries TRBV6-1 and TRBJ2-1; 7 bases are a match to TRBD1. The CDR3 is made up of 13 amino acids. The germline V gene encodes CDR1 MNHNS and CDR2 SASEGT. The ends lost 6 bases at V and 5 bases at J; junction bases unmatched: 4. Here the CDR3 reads CASRRRGNNEQFF. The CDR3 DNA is TGTGCCAGCAGGCGCAGGGGGAACAATGAGCAGTTCTTC.

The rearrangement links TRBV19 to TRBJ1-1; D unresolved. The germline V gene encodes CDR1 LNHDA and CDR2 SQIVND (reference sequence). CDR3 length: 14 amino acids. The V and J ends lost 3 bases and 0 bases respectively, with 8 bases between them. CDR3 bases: TGTGCCAGTAGTATGATCACGGTGAACACTGAAGCTTTCTTT. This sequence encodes CASSMITVNTEAFF. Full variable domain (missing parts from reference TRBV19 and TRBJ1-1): DGGITQSPKYLFRKEGQNVTLSCEQNLNHDAMYWYRQDPGQGLRLIYYSQIVNDFQKGDIAEGYSVSREKKESFPLTVTSAQKNPTAFYLCASSMITVNTEAFFGQGTRLTVV.

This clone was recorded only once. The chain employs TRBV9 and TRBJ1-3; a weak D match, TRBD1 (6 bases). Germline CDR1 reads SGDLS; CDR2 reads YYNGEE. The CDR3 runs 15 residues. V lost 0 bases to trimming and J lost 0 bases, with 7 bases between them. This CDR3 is CASSVEDSSGNTIYF. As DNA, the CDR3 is TGTGCCAGCAGCGTAGAGGACAGCTCTGGAAACACCATATATTTT.

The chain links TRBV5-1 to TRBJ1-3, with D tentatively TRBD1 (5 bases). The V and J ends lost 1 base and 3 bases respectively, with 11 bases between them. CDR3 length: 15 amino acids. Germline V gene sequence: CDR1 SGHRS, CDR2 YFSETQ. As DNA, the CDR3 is TGCGCCAGCAGCTTGCTCCCAGGGTTTGGAAACACCATATATTTT. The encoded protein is CASSLLPGFGNTIYF.

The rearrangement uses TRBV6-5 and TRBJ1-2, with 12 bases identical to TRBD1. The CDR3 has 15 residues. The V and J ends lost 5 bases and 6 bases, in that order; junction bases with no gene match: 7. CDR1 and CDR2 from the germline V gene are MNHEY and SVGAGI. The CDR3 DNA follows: TGTGCCAGCAGTAAGGGACAGGGGGCGCTTAATGGCTACACCTTC. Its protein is CASSKGQGALNGYTF.

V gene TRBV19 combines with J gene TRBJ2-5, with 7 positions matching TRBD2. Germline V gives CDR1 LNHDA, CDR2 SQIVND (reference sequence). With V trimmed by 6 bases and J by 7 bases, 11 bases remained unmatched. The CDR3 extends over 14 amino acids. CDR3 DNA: TGTGCCAGTAGCCAACAAGCGGGGAGGGGGACCCAGTACTTC. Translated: CASSQQAGRGTQYF.

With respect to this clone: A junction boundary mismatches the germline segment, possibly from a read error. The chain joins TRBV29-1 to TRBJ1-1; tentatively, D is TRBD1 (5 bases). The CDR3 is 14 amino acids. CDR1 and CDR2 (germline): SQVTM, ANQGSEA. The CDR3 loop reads CSVVAWGVNAEAFF. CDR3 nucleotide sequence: TGCAGCGTTGTCGCTTGGGGGGTGAACGCTGAAGCTTTCTTT.

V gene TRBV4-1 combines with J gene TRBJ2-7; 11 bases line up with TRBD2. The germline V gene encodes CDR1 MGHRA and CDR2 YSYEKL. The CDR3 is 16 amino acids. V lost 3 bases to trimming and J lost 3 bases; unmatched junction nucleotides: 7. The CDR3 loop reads CASSQTVAGGFYEQYF. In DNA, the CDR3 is TGCGCCAGCAGCCAGACGGTAGCGGGAGGGTTCTACGAGCAGTACTTC.

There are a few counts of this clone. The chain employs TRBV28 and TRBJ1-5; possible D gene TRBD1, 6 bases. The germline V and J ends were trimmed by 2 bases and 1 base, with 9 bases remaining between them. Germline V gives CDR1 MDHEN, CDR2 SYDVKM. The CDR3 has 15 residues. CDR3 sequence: CASSLRQGSNQPQHF. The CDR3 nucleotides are TGTGCCAGCAGTTTACGGCAGGGGAGCAATCAGCCCCAGCATTTT.

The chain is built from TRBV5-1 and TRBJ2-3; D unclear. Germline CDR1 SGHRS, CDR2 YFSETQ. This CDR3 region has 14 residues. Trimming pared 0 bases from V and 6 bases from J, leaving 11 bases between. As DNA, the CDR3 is TGCGCCAGCAGCTTGGGAGGCCAAAGGGATACGCAGTATTTT. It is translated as CASSLGGQRDTQYF.

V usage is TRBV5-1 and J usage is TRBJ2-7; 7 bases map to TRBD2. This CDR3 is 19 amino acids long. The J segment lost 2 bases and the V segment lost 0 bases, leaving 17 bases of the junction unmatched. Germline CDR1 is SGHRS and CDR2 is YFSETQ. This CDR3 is CASSLGDWGEGRPAYEQYF. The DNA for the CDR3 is TGCGCCAGCAGCTTGGGGGACTGGGGGGAGGGCCGTCCCGCCTACGAGCAGTACTTC.

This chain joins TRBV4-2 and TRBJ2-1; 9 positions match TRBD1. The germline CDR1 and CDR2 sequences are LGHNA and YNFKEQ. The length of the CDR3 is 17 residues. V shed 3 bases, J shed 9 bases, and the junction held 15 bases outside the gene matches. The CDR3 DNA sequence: TGTGCCAGCAGCCAGGCCGGACAGGGGATTTCGGGTGTTGAGCAGTTCTTC. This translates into CASSQAGQGISGVEQFF.

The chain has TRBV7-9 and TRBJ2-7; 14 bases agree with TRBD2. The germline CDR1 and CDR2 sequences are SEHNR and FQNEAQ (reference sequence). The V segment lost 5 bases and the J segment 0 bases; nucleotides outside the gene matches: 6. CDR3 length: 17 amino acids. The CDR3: CASSPGLAGAYSYEQYF. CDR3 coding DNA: TGTGCCAGCAGCCCGGGACTAGCGGGAGCCTACTCCTACGAGCAGTACTTC.

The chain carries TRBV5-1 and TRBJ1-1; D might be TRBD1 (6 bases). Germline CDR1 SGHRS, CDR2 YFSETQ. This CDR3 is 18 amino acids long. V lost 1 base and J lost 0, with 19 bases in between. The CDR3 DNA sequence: TGCGCCAGCAGCTTGAGGAGGGGGGGAGGGAACATGAACACTGAAGCTTTCTTT. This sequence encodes CASSLRRGGGNMNTEAFF. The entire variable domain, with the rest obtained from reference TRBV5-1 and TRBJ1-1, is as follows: KAGVTQTPRYLIKTRGQQVTLSCSPISGHRSVSWYQQTPGQGLQFLFEYFSETQRNKGNFPGRFSGRQFSNSRSEMNVSTLELGDSALYLCASSLRRGGGNMNTEAFFGQGTRLTVV.

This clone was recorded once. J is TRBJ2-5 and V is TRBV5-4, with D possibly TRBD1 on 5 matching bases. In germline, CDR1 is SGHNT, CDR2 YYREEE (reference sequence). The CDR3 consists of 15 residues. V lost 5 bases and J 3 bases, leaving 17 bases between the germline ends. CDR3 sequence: CASRTAPIKEETQYF. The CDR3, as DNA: TGTGCCAGCAGGACAGCGCCTATCAAAGAAGAGACCCAGTACTTC.